The 29 T cell receptor beta chains in this list originate from one sample, sequenced in a study of T cell repertoires in cytomegalovirus infection. TCRdb recomputed calls from the reads with MiXCR, one row per CDR3 protein. In the table there are about 530,000 distinct CDR3 sequences, around 27% of which are singletons. Source material: PBMCs. Every receptor here comes from a human donor in good health (CMV status not recorded). Some clones in this sample may be carry-over from other donors' samples.

This clonotype occurred a few times. V and J are TRBV19 and TRBJ2-1; 8 bases map to TRBD1. In germline, CDR1 is LNHDA, CDR2 SQIVND (reference sequence). This CDR3 contains 15 residues. V dropped 4 bases and J dropped 5; count of bases not matched to a gene: 7. The CDR3 DNA sequence: TGTGCCAGTAGTACCCGGACAGGGCTAAACAATGAGCAGTTCTTC. Residues: CASSTRTGLNNEQFF.

This chain joins TRBV6-2 or TRBV6-3 and TRBJ2-7; D remains ambiguous. The length of the CDR3 is 14 residues. V shed 3 bases and J shed 4 bases, with 13 bases lying between them. Germline loops: CDR1 MNHEY, CDR2 SVGEGT. In nucleotides, the CDR3 is TGTGCCAGCAGTTATGAAGGCGGAGTATACGAGCAGTACGTC. Residues: CASSYEGGVYEQYV.

The J gene is TRBJ2-7, the V gene TRBV5-1; 8 positions agree with TRBD1. The CDR3 spans 15 residues. The trim removed 4 bases at V and 6 bases at J, leaving 12 bases unmatched. In germline, CDR1 is SGHRS, CDR2 YFSETQ. As DNA, the CDR3 is TGCGCCAGCAGCCCAGGACAGGGTGCGGCTATCGAGCAGTACTTC. Translating gives CASSPGQGAAIEQYF.

This clonotype was detected ten times or more. V is TRBV15 and J is TRBJ2-1; TRBD2 agrees at 12 bases. The CDR3 is made up of 14 amino acids. The V gene end was trimmed by 4 bases and the J gene end by 12 bases; junction bases not matched to a gene: 7. Per germline, CDR1 LNHNV and CDR2 YYDKDF (reference sequence). The CDR3 bases are TGTGCCACCAGCATCCGGACTAGCGGGGCGGGGCAGTTCTTC. Its translation: CATSIRTSGAGQFF.

The chain couples TRBV6-2 or TRBV6-3 to TRBJ1-5; 9 bases are shared with TRBD1. Trimming cost V 5 bases and J 0 bases; bases outside gene matches: 8. The CDR3 totals 17 residues. CDR1 is MNHEY, CDR2 SVGEGT, per germline. CDR3 sequence: CASSPYGQGHSNQPQHF. The CDR3 DNA sequence: TGTGCCAGCAGTCCCTACGGACAGGGGCATAGCAATCAGCCCCAGCATTTT.

This clonotype was seen at least ten times. CDR3 bases: TGTGCCAGCAGTTTCTTGCTGAACACTGAAGCTTTCTTT. This codes for CASSFLLNTEAFF. The J gene is TRBJ1-1, the V gene TRBV12-3 or TRBV12-4; D is uncertain. This CDR3 contains 13 residues. The ends were cut back, 3 bases at V and 0 bases at J, with 5 bases in the middle.

This clonotype was observed a few times. The gene calls are TRBV28 and TRBJ1-6; D is unresolved. Trimming pared 4 bases from V and 5 bases from J, leaving 6 bases between. The V gene's germline CDR1 is MDHEN and CDR2 SYDVKM. The CDR3 consists of 13 residues. CDR3 sequence (DNA): TGTGCCAGCAGTTACGAGCATAATTCACCCCTCCACTTT. Amino acid sequence: CASSYEHNSPLHF. Full variable domain (missing parts from reference TRBV28 and TRBJ1-6): DVKVTQSSRYLVKRTGEKVFLECVQDMDHENMFWYRQDPGLGLRLIYFSYDVKMKEKGDIPEGYSVSREKKERFSLILESASTNQTSMYLCASSYEHNSPLHFGNGTRLTVT.

The chain is built from TRBV12-3 or TRBV12-4 and TRBJ1-3; tentative D call: TRBD1 (5 bases). There are 12 residues in the CDR3. Trimming removed 10 bases from V and 1 base from J, with 8 bases in between. In nucleotides, the CDR3 is TGTGCCACCCAGGGATCTGGAAACACCATATATTTT. Encoded protein: CATQGSGNTIYF.

This chain uses TRBV29-1 with TRBJ2-3; either TRBD1 or TRBD2 may supply D (5 bases each). V lost 4 bases, J lost 10 bases, and 15 bases lay in between. The CDR3 covers 12 residues. Per germline, CDR1 SQVTM and CDR2 ANQGSEA. For the CDR3, the DNA is TGCAGCGTTGGGTTACTGGGACGGGCGCAGTATTTT. This translates into CSVGLLGRAQYF.

This chain connects TRBV24-1 to TRBJ2-3; D is possibly TRBD2 (5 bases). This CDR3 comprises 13 residues. V dropped 4 bases and J dropped 2 bases, with 6 bases sitting between them. Looked up from germline, CDR1 is KGHDR and CDR2 is SFDVKD. Here the CDR3 reads CATSETNTDTQYF. CDR3 nucleotides: TGTGCCACCAGTGAGACTAACACAGATACGCAGTATTTT.

This chain uses TRBV6-2 or TRBV6-3 with TRBJ1-2; D call uncertain. Looked up from germline, CDR1 is MNHEY and CDR2 is SVGEGT. The CDR3 runs 13 residues. V lost 5 bases and J lost 8, with 15 bases in between. CDR3 in DNA: TGTGCCAGCAGTCGTCCTTCCCCCTTGGGCTACACCTTC. Translation gives CASSRPSPLGYTF.

The J gene is TRBJ2-5, the V gene TRBV23-1; tentative D call: TRBD1 (5 bases). TRBV23-1 is noted as an ORF with a role that remains uncertain. V lost 0 bases, J lost 2 bases, and 19 bases lay in between. The CDR3 contains 18 residues. CDR3 loop: CASSQSGQRERRQETQYF. The CDR3, as DNA: TGCGCCAGCAGTCAATCGGGGCAGCGCGAGAGGAGACAAGAGACCCAGTACTTC.

This clonotype was picked up many times. V is TRBV7-6 and J is TRBJ1-2; possible D gene TRBD1, 5 bases. The germline V and J ends were trimmed by 1 base and 3 bases, with 12 bases remaining between them. Germline-derived CDR1 and CDR2 are SGHVS and FNYEAQ. The CDR3 is made up of 15 amino acids. The CDR3 DNA follows: TGTGCCAGCAGCTTAGGATCCCAGGGCCACTATGGCTACACCTTC. Translation: CASSLGSQGHYGYTF. Full variable domain (remainder filled in from reference TRBV7-6 and TRBJ1-2): GAGVSQSPRYKVTKRGQDVALRCDPISGHVSLYWYRQALGQGPEFLTYFNYEAQQDKSGLPNDRFSAERPEGSISTLTIQRTEQRDSAMYRCASSLGSQGHYGYTFGSGTRLTVV.

The V and J genes are TRBV7-9 and TRBJ2-7; 16 bases agree with TRBD2. Germline CDR1 reads SEHNR; CDR2 reads FQNEAQ (reference sequence). The CDR3 is made up of 17 amino acids. V shed 5 bases, J shed 6 bases, and the junction held 10 bases outside the gene matches. The CDR3 reads CASSPGQGLAGGREQYF. For the CDR3, the DNA is TGTGCCAGCAGCCCCGGGCAGGGACTAGCGGGAGGGCGCGAGCAGTACTTC.

The V and J genes are TRBV28 and TRBJ2-1, with D uncertain. V gave up 5 bases and J gave up 1 base, with 9 bases separating them. Germline values: CDR1 MDHEN, CDR2 SYDVKM. This CDR3 has 14 residues. The CDR3 spells CASSGFPSYNEQFF. CDR3 sequence (DNA): TGTGCCAGCAGTGGCTTCCCTTCCTACAATGAGCAGTTCTTC.

This clonotype was detected a few times. The rearrangement joins TRBV10-2 to TRBJ2-7, with a tentative D call TRBD1 (5 bases). Looked up from germline, CDR1 is WSHSY and CDR2 is SAAADI. Trimming took 6 bases from V and 3 from J, leaving 18 bases between them. This CDR3 has 15 amino acids. The CDR3: CASRPPIRVDYEQYV. CDR3 in DNA: TGCGCCAGCAGACCTCCAATCAGGGTGGACTACGAGCAGTACGTC.

This clonotype was counted between two and nine times. This chain joins TRBV15 and TRBJ2-3; TRBD1 matches at 9 bases. The V segment lost 6 bases and the J segment 2 bases; nucleotides outside the gene matches: 3. The CDR3 runs to 14 residues. Germline V gene lookup returns CDR1 LNHNV and CDR2 YYDKDF (reference sequence). CDR3 in DNA: TGTGCCACCAGTCGGGACAGGGTCACAGATACGCAGTATTTT. Protein sequence: CATSRDRVTDTQYF. The full variable domain, rest sourced from reference TRBV15 and TRBJ2-3, is DAMVIQNPRYQVTQFGKPVTLSCSQTLNHNVMYWYQQKSSQAPKLLFHYYDKDFNNEADTPDNFQSRRPNTSFCFLDIRSPGLGDTAMYLCATSRDRVTDTQYFGPGTRLTVL.

The V call is TRBV19, the J call TRBJ1-1; tentative D call: TRBD1 (6 bases). V was pared by 4 bases and J by 6 bases, with 9 bases between. This CDR3 has 12 residues. Germline lookup yields CDR1 LNHDA and CDR2 SQIVND (reference sequence). Here the CDR3 DNA reads TGTGCCAGTAGTACCCACAGGGCTGAAGCTTTCTTT. This gives the protein CASSTHRAEAFF.

This clonotype showed up many times. J is TRBJ2-7 and V is TRBV7-2; 7 bases fit TRBD1. Germline CDR1 reads SGHTA; CDR2 reads FQGNSA. This CDR3 comprises 14 residues. J lost 8 bases, V lost 5 bases, and 12 bases had no gene match. The CDR3 bases are TGTGCCAGCAGCACCCCTTCCGGGACAGATAAGCAGTACTTC. This codes for CASSTPSGTDKQYF. Full variable domain (outside the CDR3, taken from reference TRBV7-2 and TRBJ2-7): GAGVSQSPSNKVTEKGKDVELRCDPISGHTALYWYRQSLGQGLEFLIYFQGNSAPDKSGLPSDRFSAERTGGSVSTLTIQRTQQEDSAVYLCASSTPSGTDKQYFGPGTRLTVT.

This clonotype was found many times. The chain has TRBV7-8 and TRBJ1-1, with no clear D. This CDR3 is 12 amino acids long. The germline V and J ends were trimmed by 5 bases and 11 bases, with 15 bases remaining between them. Per the germline V gene, CDR1 is SGHVS and CDR2 is FQNEAQ. The CDR3 DNA follows: TGTGCCAGCAGCGCATCTCAGCAAGGGGCTTTCTTT. This translates into CASSASQQGAFF.

The V gene is TRBV24-1, the J gene TRBJ2-3; no firm D call. CDR3 length: 14 amino acids. Germline-derived CDR1 and CDR2 are KGHDR and SFDVKD. Trimming took off 2 bases at V and 5 bases at J, with 10 bases between the two ends. This chain's CDR3 is CATSDSALLDTQYF. In DNA form, the CDR3 reads TGTGCCACCAGTGATTCAGCGTTATTAGATACGCAGTATTTT.

The sample holds a few counts of this clonotype. The chain links TRBV20-1 to TRBJ1-3; no reliable D call. CDR1 DFQATT and CDR2 SNEGSKA come from the germline V gene (reference sequence). The CDR3 is 14 residues long. The ends were cut back, 3 bases at V and 0 bases at J, with 9 bases in the middle. The CDR3 loop is CSARDRSSGNTIYF. CDR3 DNA: TGCAGTGCTAGGGACCGTTCCTCTGGAAACACCATATATTTT.

Worth noting for this clonotype: This clone may be a read error of a much larger clone one base away. J is TRBJ1-1 and V is TRBV7-6; possible D gene TRBD1, 5 bases. The CDR3 runs to 13 residues. The germline V gene encodes CDR1 SGHVS and CDR2 FNYEAQ. Trimming removed 1 base at V and 9 bases at J, with 12 bases between. CDR3 in DNA: TGTGCCAGCAGCTTAGGTGGGGACGCCAAAGCTTTCTTT. This sequence encodes CASSLGGDAKAFF. The whole variable domain, filled in from reference TRBV7-6 and TRBJ1-1, reads GAGVSQSPRYKVTKRGQDVALRCDPISGHVSLYWYRQALGQGPEFLTYFNYEAQQDKSGLPNDRFSAERPEGSISTLTIQRTEQRDSAMYRCASSLGGDAKAFFGQGTRLTVV.

The chain has TRBV6-1 and TRBJ1-1; 9 bases match TRBD1. Losses at the gene ends were 4 bases for V and 5 bases for J; bases not matched to a gene: 11. This CDR3 has 16 amino acids. CDR1 is MNHNS, CDR2 SASEGT, per germline. The DNA of the CDR3 is TGTGCCAGCAGTGGGGGCGGGACAGGGTCGAGGACTGAAGCTTTCTTT. It codes for CASSGGGTGSRTEAFF.

In this sample, this clonotype turned up a few times. The genes are TRBV6-2 or TRBV6-3 and TRBJ2-7; D might be TRBD2 (5 bases). With 5 bases removed from V and 5 bases from J, the gap between germline ends came to 19 bases. Per the germline V gene, CDR1 is MNHEY and CDR2 is SVGEGT. The length of the CDR3 is 15 residues. CDR3 nucleotide sequence: TGTGCCAGCAGTCGCGGACCCGGCATGAGGGACGAGCAGTACTTC. Translation gives CASSRGPGMRDEQYF.

This chain uses TRBV12-3 or TRBV12-4 with TRBJ2-1; D is perhaps TRBD1 (6 bases). The CDR3 runs 15 residues. V lost 7 bases to trimming and J lost 0 bases, with 13 bases between them. The CDR3 region is CASKSQGSSYNEQFF. The CDR3 bases are TGTGCCAGCAAGTCCCAGGGGAGCTCCTACAATGAGCAGTTCTTC.

This clonotype was seen ten or more times. This sequence joins TRBV7-2 and TRBJ2-3; D is uncertain. V lost 5 bases, J lost 4 bases, and 7 bases lay in between. The CDR3 has 12 amino acids. Germline loops: CDR1 SGHTA, CDR2 FQGNSA. The CDR3 DNA reads TGTGCCAGCAGCCCTCCGGCAGATACGCAGTATTTT. Encoded protein: CASSPPADTQYF.

This clonotype was observed many times. This rearrangement joins TRBV7-9 to TRBJ2-7; D not resolved. In germline, CDR1 is SEHNR, CDR2 FQNEAQ (reference sequence). Between the trimmed V and J ends, which lost 1 base and 3 bases, there was a span of 7 bases. The CDR3 is 13 amino acids. CDR3 in DNA: TGTGCCAGCAGCTTAGGGGATGGCTACGAGCAGTACGTC. It yields the protein CASSLGDGYEQYV.

The chain uses TRBV20-1 and TRBJ2-5; tentatively, D is TRBD1 or TRBD2 (6 bases each). Germline V gene sequence: CDR1 DFQATT, CDR2 SNEGSKA (reference sequence). Trimming removed 6 bases from V and 1 base from J, with 12 bases in between. CDR3 length equals 13 residues. This chain's CDR3 is CSALEGGQETQYF. The CDR3 nucleotides read TGCAGTGCCCTCGAGGGGGGCCAAGAGACCCAGTACTTC.